These T cell receptor beta chains were read from a single sample in a study of cytomegalovirus exposure and HLA in healthy donors. Profiling relied on immunoSEQ multiplex PCR, and the TCRdb table lists in-frame clones only, not all of them. In the table there are around 300,000 clones, approximately 70% of which are singletons. Sequencing was performed on PBMCs. The receptors derive from a female donor in good health and CMV-seronegative. Each CDR3 is given with its conserved first and last residue. The D gene is left open where the match is weak. Not every row has a clone size; where given, it reads once, few, many or a size class.

D gene,clone size,V gene,J gene,CDR3 protein,CDR3 DNA
TRBD1,NA,TRBV27,TRBJ2-3,CASSLPGTGRAGTQYF,TGTGCCAGCAGTTTGCCCGGGACAGGTCGTGCGGGTACGCAGTATTTT
NA,few,TRBV6-6,TRBJ1-1,CASSYSRAYSNTEAFF,TGTGCCAGCAGTTACTCGAGGGCATACTCGAACACTGAAGCTTTCTTT
NA,NA,TRBV18,TRBJ1-1,CASSPPETGTLNTEAFF,TGTGCCAGCTCACCACCAGAAACCGGGACATTAAACACTGAAGCTTTCTTT
NA,NA,TRBV5-5,TRBJ1-2,CASSLAPDYGYTF,TGTGCCAGCAGCTTGGCGCCAGACTATGGCTACACCTTC
TRBD2,few,TRBV27,TRBJ2-5,CASRGLAGGDEETQYF,TGTGCCAGCAGGGGACTAGCGGGAGGGGATGAAGAGACCCAGTACTTC
NA,few,TRBV30,TRBJ1-3,CAWSVLAGNSGNTIYF,TGTGCCTGGAGTGTATTAGCAGGGAACTCTGGAAACACCATATATTTT
TRBD1,few,TRBV7-9,TRBJ2-7,CASSPGGGVSNEQYF,TGTGCCAGCAGCCCAGGGGGCGGCGTCAGTAACGAGCAGTACTTC
TRBD2,NA,TRBV4-1,TRBJ2-5,CASSQGSSGRVETQYF,TGCGCCAGCAGCCAAGGATCTAGCGGGAGGGTGGAGACCCAGTACTTC
TRBD2,NA,TRBV5-4,TRBJ2-1,CAARTSEMSNEQFF,TGTGCCGCCAGGACTAGCGAGATGTCTAATGAGCAGTTCTTC
TRBD1,once,TRBV18,TRBJ2-6,CASSQQGLIGANVLTF,TGTGCCAGCTCGCAACAGGGGTTAATAGGGGCCAACGTCCTGACTTTC
NA,few,TRBV4-1,TRBJ2-3,CASSQAITDTQYF,TGCGCCAGCAGCCAAGCAATCACAGATACGCAGTATTTT
TRBD2,NA,TRBV28,TRBJ2-3,CASSLLAGGPGDTQYF,TGTGCCAGCAGTTTATTAGCGGGAGGGCCAGGGGATACGCAGTATTTT
TRBD2,NA,TRBV27,TRBJ2-2,CASSSRLAGGGELFF,TGTGCCAGCAGTTCCCGACTAGCGGGAGGCGGGGAGCTGTTTTTT
NA,NA,TRBV11-2,TRBJ1-3,CASSSESGNTIYF,TGTGCCAGCAGCTCGGAGTCTGGAAACACCATATATTTT
NA,few,TRBV28,TRBJ1-2,CATGSPTEIRVYGYTF,TGTGCCACCGGAAGCCCCACCGAGATCCGGGTATATGGCTACACCTTC
NA,few,TRBV4-1,TRBJ1-5,CASSQTLTGGDNQPQHF,TGCGCCAGCAGCCAGACCCTTACCGGAGGGGACAATCAGCCCCAGCATTTT
NA,NA,TRBV18,TRBJ1-4,CASSFGQHEKLFF,TGTGCCAGCTCCTTCGGACAACATGAAAAACTGTTTTTT
NA,NA,TRBV10-3,TRBJ2-1,CASTDSYNEQFF,TGTGCCAGCACCGACTCTTACAATGAGCAGTTCTTC
NA,NA,TRBV7-9,TRBJ1-4,CASSLALGGNEKLFF,TGTGCCAGCAGCTTAGCCTTGGGGGGTAATGAAAAACTGTTTTTT
TRBD1,once,TRBV19,TRBJ1-5,CASSSADRAGNQPQHF,TGTGCCAGTAGTTCGGCGGACAGGGCGGGCAATCAGCCCCAGCATTTT
NA,NA,TRBV9,TRBJ2-1,CASSVRETYNEQFF,TGTGCCAGCAGCGTACGGGAGACCTACAATGAGCAGTTCTTC
NA,NA,TRBV7-2,TRBJ1-5,CASSLGGQPQHF,TGTGCCAGCAGCTTAGGAGGGCAGCCCCAGCATTTT
TRBD2,once,TRBV7-8,TRBJ2-1,CASSVSHGLGHNEQFF,TGTGCCAGCAGCGTAAGCCACGGACTAGGCCACAATGAGCAGTTCTTC
NA,NA,TRBV29-1,TRBJ2-7,CSVEVGDEQYF,TGCAGCGTTGAGGTGGGCGACGAGCAGTACTTC
TRBD1,NA,TRBV6-1,TRBJ1-5,CASSEAWGQGSNQPQHF,TGTGCCAGCAGTGAAGCTTGGGGACAGGGTTCCAATCAGCCCCAGCATTTT
TRBD2,once,TRBV28,TRBJ2-7,CASGAGEAYEQYF,TGTGCCAGCGGGGCGGGAGAGGCCTACGAGCAGTACTTC
TRBD1,few,TRBV4-1,TRBJ2-7,CASSQAPGQNFYEQYF,TGCGCCAGCAGCCAAGCCCCGGGACAGAACTTCTACGAGCAGTACTTC
NA,NA,TRBV4-2,TRBJ2-7,CASSLGMDSSYEQYF,TGTGCCAGCAGCCTCGGTATGGACAGTTCCTACGAGCAGTACTTC
TRBD1,NA,TRBV5-1,TRBJ2-7,CASSGGTGNSYEQYF,TGCGCCAGCAGCGGTGGGACAGGGAATTCCTACGAGCAGTACTTC
TRBD2,NA,TRBV11-3,TRBJ2-1,CASSYLAGGSHEQFF,TGTGCCAGCAGCTACTTAGCGGGAGGGAGCCATGAGCAGTTCTTC
TRBD1,NA,TRBV11-3,TRBJ1-4,CASSPTGQTNEKLFF,TGTGCCAGCAGCCCAACGGGACAGACAAATGAAAAACTGTTTTTT
NA,NA,TRBV19,TRBJ1-2,CASRSDKPYGYTF,TGTGCCAGTAGGTCCGACAAGCCCTATGGCTACACCTTC
NA,NA,TRBV5-6,TRBJ1-1,CASSLVQTSNTEAFF,TGTGCCAGCAGCTTGGTCCAAACATCGAACACTGAAGCTTTCTTT
TRBD2,NA,TRBV9,TRBJ2-2,CASSVSLAGENTGELFF,TGTGCCAGCAGCGTTAGTCTAGCGGGGGAGAACACCGGGGAGCTGTTTTTT
NA,NA,TRBV7-2,TRBJ1-1,CASSLPSEAFF,TGTGCCAGCAGCCTACCAAGTGAAGCTTTCTTT
NA,NA,TRBV28,TRBJ2-7,CASSRLPRAVTSYEQYF,TGTGCCAGCAGCCGACTCCCGCGGGCCGTAACTTCCTACGAGCAGTACTTC
TRBD1,NA,TRBV5-8,TRBJ1-5,CASITTGSNQPQHF,TGTGCCAGCATCACGACAGGGAGCAATCAGCCCCAGCATTTT
NA,NA,TRBV7-9,TRBJ1-1,CASSLGPGKTEAFF,TGTGCCAGCAGCTTAGGCCCAGGGAAGACTGAAGCTTTCTTT
TRBD2,few,TRBV14,TRBJ2-7,CASRQAGGPSGEQYF,TGTGCCAGCAGACAAGCGGGAGGGCCTAGTGGCGAGCAGTACTTC
TRBD1,NA,TRBV5-4,TRBJ2-7,CASSTPTGGPSYEQYF,TGTGCCAGCAGCACCCCGACAGGGGGCCCCTCCTACGAGCAGTACTTC
TRBD1,NA,TRBV7-2,TRBJ2-7,CASSTGTGDEQYF,TGTGCCAGCAGCACCGGGACAGGGGACGAGCAGTACTTC
NA,NA,TRBV6-6,TRBJ2-3,CASCREYTDTQYF,TGTGCCAGCTGCCGGGAGTACACAGATACGCAGTATTTT
NA,NA,TRBV18,TRBJ2-7,CASSPNFGLTEQYF,TGTGCCAGCTCACCAAATTTTGGGCTTACTGAGCAGTACTTC
NA,NA,TRBV10-3,TRBJ1-5,CAISVGLRDQPQHF,TGTGCCATCAGTGTCGGATTGAGGGATCAGCCCCAGCATTTT
TRBD2,NA,TRBV5-4,TRBJ2-1,CASSLGSGEGNEQFF,TGTGCCAGCAGCTTGGGGAGCGGGGAAGGTAATGAGCAGTTCTTC
TRBD1,NA,TRBV4-2,TRBJ1-6,CASSQATGPTPLHF,TGTGCCAGCAGCCAAGCGACAGGGCCGACACCCCTCCACTTT
TRBD2,NA,TRBV4-1,TRBJ2-3,CASSQPPLGLAGGSTDTQYF,TGCGCCAGCAGCCAACCTCCTTTGGGACTAGCGGGAGGGAGCACAGATACGCAGTATTTT
TRBD2,few,TRBV27,TRBJ2-7,CASTPRGRWEQYF,TGTGCCAGCACCCCCCGCGGGAGGTGGGAGCAGTACTTC
NA,NA,TRBV6-5,TRBJ2-7,CASSYNREQYF,TGTGCCAGCAGTTACAACAGGGAGCAGTACTTC
TRBD1,NA,TRBV7-2,TRBJ1-1,CASSEDRVTEAFF,TGTGCCAGCAGCGAGGACAGGGTCACTGAAGCTTTCTTT
TRBD1,NA,TRBV5-4,TRBJ1-2,CASRGTAGYTF,TGTGCCAGCAGGGGGACAGCCGGCTACACCTTC
TRBD1,NA,TRBV28,TRBJ2-6,CASSYTGAGANVLTF,TGTGCCAGCAGCTATACAGGGGCTGGGGCCAACGTCCTGACTTTC
NA,NA,TRBV6-5,TRBJ2-7,CASTALAVSGEQYF,TGTGCCAGCACCGCACTAGCAGTCTCGGGGGAGCAGTACTTC
TRBD2,NA,TRBV15,TRBJ2-7,CAIKVAGTDEQYF,TGTGCCATAAAAGTAGCGGGAACAGACGAGCAGTACTTC
NA,few,TRBV18,TRBJ2-2,CASSPLLIGELFF,TGTGCCAGCTCACCACTCTTAATCGGGGAGCTGTTTTTT